This T cell receptor beta chain was sequenced in a study of T cell responses to AZD1222 COVID-19 vaccine. Study results and limitations: In the spike-specific TCR repertoire, nearly half reportedly target unmutated variant regions.

CDR3 length: 15 residues. Per the germline V gene, CDR1 is KGHSH and CDR2 is LQKENI. V was pared by 6 bases and J by 2 bases, with 15 bases between. Concerning this clone itself: The antigen is undetermined.

Generated by immunoSEQ multiplex PCR, the TCRdb table keeps only in-frame clones and is missing some. Of over 130,000 clones listed, more than 75% are singletons. The sequence was collected from an adult who received the AZD1222 COVID-19 vaccine. The starting material was peripheral blood, obtained 28 days after the second AZD1222 dose. The genes are TRBV18 and TRBJ2-3; a weak D match, TRBD2 (6 bases). This CDR3 reads CASSRLLADTDTQYF. In DNA, the CDR3 is TGTGCCAGCTCGCGGCTACTAGCCGACACAGATACGCAGTATTTT.